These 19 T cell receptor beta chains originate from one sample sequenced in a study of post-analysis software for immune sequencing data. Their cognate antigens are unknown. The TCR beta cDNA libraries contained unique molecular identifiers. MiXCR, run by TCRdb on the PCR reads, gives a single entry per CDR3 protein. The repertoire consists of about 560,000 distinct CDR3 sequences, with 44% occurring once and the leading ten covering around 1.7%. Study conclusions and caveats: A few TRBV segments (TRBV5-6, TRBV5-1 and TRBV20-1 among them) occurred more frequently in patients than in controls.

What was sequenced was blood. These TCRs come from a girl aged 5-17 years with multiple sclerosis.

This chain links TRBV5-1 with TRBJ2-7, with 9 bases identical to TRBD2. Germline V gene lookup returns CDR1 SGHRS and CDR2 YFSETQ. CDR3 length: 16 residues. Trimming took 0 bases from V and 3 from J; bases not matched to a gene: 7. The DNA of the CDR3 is TGCGCCAGCAGCTTGGCCTGGCTAGCGGGATTCTACGAGCAGTACTTC. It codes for CASSLAWLAGFYEQYF.

CDR3 sequence (DNA): TGCAGTGCACTCAGTAGGTCGGGTACGCAGTATTTT. Translation: CSALSRSGTQYF. The chain has TRBV20-1 and TRBJ2-3; D is undetermined. Germline values: CDR1 DFQATT, CDR2 SNEGSKA (reference sequence). Trimming removed 6 bases at V and 8 bases at J, with 15 bases between. This CDR3 contains 12 residues.

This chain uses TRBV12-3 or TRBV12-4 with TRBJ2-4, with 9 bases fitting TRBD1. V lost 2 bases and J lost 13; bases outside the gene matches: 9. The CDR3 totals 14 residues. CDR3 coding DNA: TGTGCCAGCAGTTTACAACAGGGGGCGCGGGAGCAGTACTTC. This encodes CASSLQQGAREQYF.

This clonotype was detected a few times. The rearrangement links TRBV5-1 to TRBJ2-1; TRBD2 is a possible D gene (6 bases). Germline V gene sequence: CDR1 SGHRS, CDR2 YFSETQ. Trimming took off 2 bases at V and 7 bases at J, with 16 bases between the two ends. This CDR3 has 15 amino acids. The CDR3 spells CASSFLALPGNEQFF. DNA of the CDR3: TGCGCCAGCAGCTTTCTAGCGCTTCCTGGGAATGAGCAGTTCTTC.

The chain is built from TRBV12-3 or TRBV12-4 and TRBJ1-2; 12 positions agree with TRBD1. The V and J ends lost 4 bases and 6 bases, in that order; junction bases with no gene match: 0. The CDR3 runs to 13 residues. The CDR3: CASSWDRGHGYTF. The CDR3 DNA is TGTGCCAGCAGTTGGGACAGGGGGCATGGCTACACCTTC.

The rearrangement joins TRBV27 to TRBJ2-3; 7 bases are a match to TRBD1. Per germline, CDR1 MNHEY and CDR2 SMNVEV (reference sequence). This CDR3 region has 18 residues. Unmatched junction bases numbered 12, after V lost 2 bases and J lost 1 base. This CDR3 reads CASSLLTSTGIGTDTQYF. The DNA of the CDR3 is TGTGCCAGCAGTTTACTTACTTCGACAGGGATAGGCACAGATACGCAGTATTTT.

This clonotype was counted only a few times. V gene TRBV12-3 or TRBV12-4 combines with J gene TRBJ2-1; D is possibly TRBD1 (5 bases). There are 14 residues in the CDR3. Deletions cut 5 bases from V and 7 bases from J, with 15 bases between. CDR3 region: CASSNGALSNEQFF. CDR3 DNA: TGTGCCAGCAGTAATGGGGCTCTGTCGAATGAGCAGTTCTTC.

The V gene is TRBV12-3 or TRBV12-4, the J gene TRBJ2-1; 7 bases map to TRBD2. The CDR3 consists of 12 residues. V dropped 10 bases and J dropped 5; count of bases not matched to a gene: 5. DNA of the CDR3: TGTGCCACCCGGGGGACTAACAATGAGCAGTTCTTC. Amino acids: CATRGTNNEQFF.

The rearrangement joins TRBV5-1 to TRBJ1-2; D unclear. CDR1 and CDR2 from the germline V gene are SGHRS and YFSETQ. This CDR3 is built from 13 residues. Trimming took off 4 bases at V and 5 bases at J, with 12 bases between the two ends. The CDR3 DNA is TGCGCCAGCAGCCCCTCCCAGCGATATGGCTACACCTTC. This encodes CASSPSQRYGYTF.

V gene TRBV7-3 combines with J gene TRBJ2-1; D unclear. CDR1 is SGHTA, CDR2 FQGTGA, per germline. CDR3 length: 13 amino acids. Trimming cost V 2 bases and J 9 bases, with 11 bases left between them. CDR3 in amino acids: CASSLLKTGEQFF. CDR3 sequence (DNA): TGTGCCAGCAGCTTACTGAAAACGGGTGAGCAGTTCTTC.

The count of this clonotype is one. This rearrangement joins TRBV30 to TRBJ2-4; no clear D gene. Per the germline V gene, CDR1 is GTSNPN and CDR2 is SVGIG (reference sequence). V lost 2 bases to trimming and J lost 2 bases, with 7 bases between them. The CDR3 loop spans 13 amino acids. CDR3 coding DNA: TGTGCCTGGAGTCCCGGGTCCAAAAACATTCAGTACTTC. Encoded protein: CAWSPGSKNIQYF.

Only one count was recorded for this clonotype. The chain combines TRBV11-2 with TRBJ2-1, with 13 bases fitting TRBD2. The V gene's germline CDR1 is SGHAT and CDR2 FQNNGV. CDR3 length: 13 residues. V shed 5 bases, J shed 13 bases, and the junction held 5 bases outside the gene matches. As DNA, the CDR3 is TGTGCCAGCAGCCCGGGGACTAGCGGGATTCAGTTCTTC. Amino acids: CASSPGTSGIQFF.

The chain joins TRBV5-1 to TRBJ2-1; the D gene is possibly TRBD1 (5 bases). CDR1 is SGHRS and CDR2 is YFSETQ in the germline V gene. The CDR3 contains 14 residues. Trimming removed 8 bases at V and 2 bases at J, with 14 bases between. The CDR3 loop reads CASSEVQAYNEQFF. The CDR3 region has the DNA TGCGCCAGTTCGGAAGTACAGGCCTACAATGAGCAGTTCTTC.

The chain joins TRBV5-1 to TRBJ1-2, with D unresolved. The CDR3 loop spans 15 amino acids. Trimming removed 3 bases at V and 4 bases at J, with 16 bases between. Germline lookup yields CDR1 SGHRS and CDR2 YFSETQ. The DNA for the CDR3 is TGCGCCAGCAGCTCTGACGGGCTCCTCGGCTATGGCTACACCTTC. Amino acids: CASSSDGLLGYGYTF.

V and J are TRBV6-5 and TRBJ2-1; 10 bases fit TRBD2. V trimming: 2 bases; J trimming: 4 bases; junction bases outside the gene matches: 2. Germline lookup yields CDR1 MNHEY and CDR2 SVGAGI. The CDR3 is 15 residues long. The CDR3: CASSYGLAVYNEQFF. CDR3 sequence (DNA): TGTGCCAGCAGTTACGGACTAGCGGTTTACAATGAGCAGTTCTTC.

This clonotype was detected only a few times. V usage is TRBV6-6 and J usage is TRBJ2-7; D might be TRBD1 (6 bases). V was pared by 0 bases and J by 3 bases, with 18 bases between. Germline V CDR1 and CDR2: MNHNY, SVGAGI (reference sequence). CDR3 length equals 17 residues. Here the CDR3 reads CASSYSIDDRTYYEQYF. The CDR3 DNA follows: TGTGCCAGCAGTTACTCGATAGATGACAGGACCTACTACGAGCAGTACTTC.

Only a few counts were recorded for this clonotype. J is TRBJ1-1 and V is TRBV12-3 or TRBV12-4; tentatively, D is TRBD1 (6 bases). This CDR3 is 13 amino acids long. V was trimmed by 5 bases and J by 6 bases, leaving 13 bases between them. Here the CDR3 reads CASSTYRVAEAFF. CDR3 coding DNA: TGTGCCAGCAGTACCTACAGGGTTGCTGAAGCTTTCTTT.

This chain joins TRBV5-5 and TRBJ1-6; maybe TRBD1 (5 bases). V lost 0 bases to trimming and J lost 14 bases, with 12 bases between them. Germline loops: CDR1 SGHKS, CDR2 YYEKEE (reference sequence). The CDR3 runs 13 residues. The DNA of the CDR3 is TGTGCCAGCAGCTTGGAAGGGGCGGAGACCCTCCACTTT. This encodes CASSLEGAETLHF.

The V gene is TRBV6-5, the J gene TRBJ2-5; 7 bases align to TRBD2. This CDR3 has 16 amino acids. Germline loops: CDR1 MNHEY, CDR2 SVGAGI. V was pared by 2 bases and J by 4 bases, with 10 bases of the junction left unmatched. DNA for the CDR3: TGTGCCAGCAGTTACGGACTACCCGGGGGGAGAGAGACCCAGTACTTC. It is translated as CASSYGLPGGRETQYF.